The TCR beta chain described here comes from a study of circulating CD8 cells and anti-PD-1 response in melanoma. This CDR3 is built from 15 residues. The J segment lost 5 bases and the V segment lost 4 bases, leaving 4 bases of the junction unmatched. CDR1 and CDR2 from the germline V gene are MDHEN and SYDVKM. Live CD3+CD8+TCRalphabeta+ cells were sorted into four subsets by PD-1 and/or TIGIT. Using around 14 ng of total RNA, TCR libraries were made with the QIAseq Immune Repertoire TCR panel. MiXCR was run by TCRdb on the reads, yielding one entry per CDR3 protein. The sample has under 550 distinct CDR3 sequences; around 8.7% are singletons. In this sample, this clonotype is medium-sized.

The V and J genes are TRBV28 and TRBJ2-2, with 10 bases that match TRBD2. This TCR was sampled from a human donor with melanoma. Material: CD8+ T cells from PBMCs, obtained at baseline or after one month of anti-PD-1 therapy (not recorded which). The CDR3 coding sequence is TGTGCCAGCAGTTCCGGACTAGCGGAGACCGGGGAGCTGTTTTTT. This encodes CASSSGLAETGELFF.